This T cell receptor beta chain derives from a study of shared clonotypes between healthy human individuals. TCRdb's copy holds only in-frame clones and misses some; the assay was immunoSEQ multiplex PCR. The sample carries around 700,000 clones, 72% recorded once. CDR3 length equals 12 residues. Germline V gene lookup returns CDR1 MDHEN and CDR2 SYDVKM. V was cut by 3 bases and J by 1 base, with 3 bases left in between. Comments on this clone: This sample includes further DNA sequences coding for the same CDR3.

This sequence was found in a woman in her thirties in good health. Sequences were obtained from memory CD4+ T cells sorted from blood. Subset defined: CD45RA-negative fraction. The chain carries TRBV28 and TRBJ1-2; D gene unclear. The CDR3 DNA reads TGTGCCAGCAGTTTGGTTAACTATGGCTACACCTTC. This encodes CASSLVNYGYTF.